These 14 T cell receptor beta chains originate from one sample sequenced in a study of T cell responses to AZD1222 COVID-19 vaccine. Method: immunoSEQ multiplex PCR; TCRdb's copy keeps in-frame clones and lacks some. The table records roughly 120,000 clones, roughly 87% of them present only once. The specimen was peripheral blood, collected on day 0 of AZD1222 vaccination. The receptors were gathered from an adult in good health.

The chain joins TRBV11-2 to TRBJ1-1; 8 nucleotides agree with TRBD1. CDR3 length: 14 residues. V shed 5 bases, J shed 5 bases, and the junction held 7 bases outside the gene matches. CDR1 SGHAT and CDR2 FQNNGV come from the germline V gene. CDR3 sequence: CASSQTTGETEAFF. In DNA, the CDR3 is TGTGCCAGCAGCCAAACGACAGGGGAGACTGAAGCTTTCTTT. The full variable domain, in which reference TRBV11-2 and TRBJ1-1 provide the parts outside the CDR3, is EAGVAQSPRYKIIEKRQSVAFWCNPISGHATLYWYQQILGQGPKLLIQFQNNGVVDDSQLPKDRFSAERLKGVDSTLKIQPAKLEDSAVYLCASSQTTGETEAFFGQGTRLTVV.

The CDR3 protein is CASSYVGLYDTDTQYF. DNA of the CDR3: TGTGCCAGCAGTTACGTTGGACTATACGACACAGATACGCAGTATTTT. The V call is TRBV6-5, the J call TRBJ2-3, with a weak D call TRBD2 (6 bases). The V gene lost 2 bases and the J gene lost 2 bases, with 14 bases spanning the gap. The CDR3 consists of 16 residues. The V gene's germline CDR1 is MNHEY and CDR2 SVGAGI.

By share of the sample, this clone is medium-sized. The CDR3 coding sequence is TGTGCCAGCAGTGACTCTAGCGGGGGGGCCGCAGATACGCAGTATTTT. Protein product: CASSDSSGGAADTQYF. J is TRBJ2-3 and V is TRBV6-4, with TRBD2 identical over 11 bases. The CDR3 contains 16 residues. The V and J ends lost 0 bases and 4 bases, in that order; junction bases with no gene match: 3. Germline V gene data show CDR1 as MRHNA and CDR2 as SNTAGT.

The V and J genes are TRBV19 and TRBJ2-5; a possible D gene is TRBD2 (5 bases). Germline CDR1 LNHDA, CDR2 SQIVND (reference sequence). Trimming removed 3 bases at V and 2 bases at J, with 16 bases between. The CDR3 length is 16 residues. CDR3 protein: CASSMTWLAVQETQYF. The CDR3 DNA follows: TGTGCCAGTAGTATGACTTGGCTAGCCGTACAAGAGACCCAGTACTTC. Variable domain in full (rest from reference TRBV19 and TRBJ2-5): DGGITQSPKYLFRKEGQNVTLSCEQNLNHDAMYWYRQDPGQGLRLIYYSQIVNDFQKGDIAEGYSVSREKKESFPLTVTSAQKNPTAFYLCASSMTWLAVQETQYFGPGTRLLVL.

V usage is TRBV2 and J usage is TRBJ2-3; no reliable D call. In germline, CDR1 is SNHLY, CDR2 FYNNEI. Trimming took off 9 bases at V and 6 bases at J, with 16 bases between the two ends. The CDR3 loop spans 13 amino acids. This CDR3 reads CASLLRYGDTQYF. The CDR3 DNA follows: TGTGCCAGTCTCTTGCGGTATGGGGATACGCAGTATTTT.

The CDR3 nucleotides are TGTGCCAGCAGTTATAACCCCGCCGATGAGCAGTTCTTC. This encodes CASSYNPADEQFF. The rearrangement joins TRBV27 to TRBJ2-1, with D unclear. The CDR3 extends over 13 amino acids. CDR1 is MNHEY and CDR2 is SMNVEV in the germline V gene (reference sequence). V dropped 4 bases and J dropped 8 bases, with 12 bases sitting between them.

DNA for the CDR3: TGCGCCAGCAGCCAGGGGGGTCGAAGTCTCAATGAGCAGTTCTTC. Protein: CASSQGGRSLNEQFF. V and J are TRBV4-1 and TRBJ2-1, with D perhaps TRBD2 (6 bases). The CDR3 is 15 amino acids. The V end was cut by 3 bases, the J end by 6 bases, with 15 bases between. Germline-derived CDR1 and CDR2 are MGHRA and YSYEKL.

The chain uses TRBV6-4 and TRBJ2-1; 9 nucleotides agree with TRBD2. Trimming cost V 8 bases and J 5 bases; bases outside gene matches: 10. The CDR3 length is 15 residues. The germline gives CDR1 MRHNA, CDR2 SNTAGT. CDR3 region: CASPTGTSHHNEQFF. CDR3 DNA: TGTGCCAGCCCCACAGGGACTAGCCACCACAATGAGCAGTTCTTC.

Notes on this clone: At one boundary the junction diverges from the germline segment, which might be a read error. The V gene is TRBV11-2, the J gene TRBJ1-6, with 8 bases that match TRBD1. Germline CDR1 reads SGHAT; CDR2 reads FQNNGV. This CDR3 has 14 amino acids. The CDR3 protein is CASSSDRGRGSIYF. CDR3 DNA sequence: TGTGCCAGCAGCTCCGACAGGGGAAGAGGGTCCATTTACTTT.

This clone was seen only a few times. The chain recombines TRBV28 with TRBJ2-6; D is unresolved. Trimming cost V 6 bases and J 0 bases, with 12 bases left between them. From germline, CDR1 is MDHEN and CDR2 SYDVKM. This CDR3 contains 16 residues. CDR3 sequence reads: CASRMPVNSGANVLTF. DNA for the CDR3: TGTGCCAGCAGGATGCCCGTTAACTCTGGGGCCAACGTCCTGACTTTC. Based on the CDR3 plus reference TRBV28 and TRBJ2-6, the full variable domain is DVKVTQSSRYLVKRTGEKVFLECVQDMDHENMFWYRQDPGLGLRLIYFSYDVKMKEKGDIPEGYSVSREKKERFSLILESASTNQTSMYLCASRMPVNSGANVLTFGAGSRLTVL.

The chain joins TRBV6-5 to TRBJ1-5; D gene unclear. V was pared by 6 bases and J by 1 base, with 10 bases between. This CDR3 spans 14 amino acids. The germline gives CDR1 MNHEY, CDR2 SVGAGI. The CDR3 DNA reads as TGTGCCAGCAGATCTGCGGGGAGCAATCAGCCCCAGCATTTT. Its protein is CASRSAGSNQPQHF.

In DNA, the CDR3 is TGTGCCAGCAGCCCCCGACTAGCGGGAGGACCCACCGGGGAGCTGTTTTTT. This codes for CASSPRLAGGPTGELFF. V and J are TRBV9 and TRBJ2-2, with TRBD2 matching 13 bases. J gave up 4 bases and V 4 bases, and 7 bases lay outside the gene matches. Germline V gene data show CDR1 as SGDLS and CDR2 as YYNGEE. CDR3 length: 17 residues. The complete variable domain, with remaining parts taken from reference TRBV9 and TRBJ2-2, reads DSGVTQTPKHLITATGQRVTLRCSPRSGDLSVYWYQQSLDQGLQFLIQYYNGEERAKGNILERFSAQQFPDLHSELNLSSLELGDSALYFCASSPRLAGGPTGELFFGEGSRLTVL.

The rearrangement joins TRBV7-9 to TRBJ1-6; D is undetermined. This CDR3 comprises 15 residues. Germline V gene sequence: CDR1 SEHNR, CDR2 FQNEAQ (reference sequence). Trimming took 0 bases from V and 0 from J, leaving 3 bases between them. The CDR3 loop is CASSLASSYNSPLHF. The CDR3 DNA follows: TGTGCCAGCAGCTTAGCCAGCTCCTATAATTCACCCCTCCACTTT.

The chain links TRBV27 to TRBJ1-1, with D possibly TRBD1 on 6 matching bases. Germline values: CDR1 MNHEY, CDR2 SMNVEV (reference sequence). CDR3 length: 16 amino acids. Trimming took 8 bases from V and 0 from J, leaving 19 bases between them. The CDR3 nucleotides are TGTGCCAGCTTCAGGACAGCGACCCTGATGAACACTGAAGCTTTCTTT. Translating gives CASFRTATLMNTEAFF.